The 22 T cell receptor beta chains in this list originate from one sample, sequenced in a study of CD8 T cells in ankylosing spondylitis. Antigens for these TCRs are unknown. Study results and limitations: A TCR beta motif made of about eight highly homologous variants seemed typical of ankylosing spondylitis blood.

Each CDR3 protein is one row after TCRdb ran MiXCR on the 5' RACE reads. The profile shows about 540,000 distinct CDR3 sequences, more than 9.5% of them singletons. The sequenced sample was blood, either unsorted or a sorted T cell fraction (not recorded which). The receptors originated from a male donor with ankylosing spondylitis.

As DNA, the CDR3 is TGTGCCAGCAGCGTCTATGGAGGGCCCAATGAGCAGTTCTTC. Translation gives CASSVYGGPNEQFF. This chain links TRBV9 with TRBJ2-1, with D possibly being TRBD2 (6 bases). Germline V gene lookup returns CDR1 SGDLS and CDR2 YYNGEE. The V and J ends lost 2 bases and 6 bases respectively, with 12 bases between them. The CDR3 is made up of 14 amino acids.

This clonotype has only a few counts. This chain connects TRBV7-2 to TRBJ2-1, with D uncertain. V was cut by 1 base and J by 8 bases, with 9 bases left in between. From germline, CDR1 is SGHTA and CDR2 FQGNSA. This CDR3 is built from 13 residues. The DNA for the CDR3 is TGTGCCAGCAGCTTAGGATATGGCTATGAGCAGTTCTTC. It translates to CASSLGYGYEQFF.

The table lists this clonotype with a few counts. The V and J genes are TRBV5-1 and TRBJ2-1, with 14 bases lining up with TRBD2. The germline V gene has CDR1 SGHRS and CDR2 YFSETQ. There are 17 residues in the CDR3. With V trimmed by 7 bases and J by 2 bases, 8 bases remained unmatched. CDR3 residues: CASQKPGLAGAYNEQFF. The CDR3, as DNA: TGCGCCAGCCAAAAACCGGGACTAGCGGGAGCCTACAATGAGCAGTTCTTC. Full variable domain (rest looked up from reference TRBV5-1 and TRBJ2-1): KAGVTQTPRYLIKTRGQQVTLSCSPISGHRSVSWYQQTPGQGLQFLFEYFSETQRNKGNFPGRFSGRQFSNSRSEMNVSTLELGDSALYLCASQKPGLAGAYNEQFFGPGTRLTVL.

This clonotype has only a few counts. As DNA, the CDR3 is TGCGCCAGCAGCCGGACTAGCGGGAGAGAAGATACGCAGTATTTT. Protein sequence: CASSRTSGREDTQYF. V gene TRBV5-1 combines with J gene TRBJ2-3; 13 nucleotides align to TRBD2. The junction had 4 bases not matched to a gene; V was cut back by 4 bases and J by 5 bases. Germline V lookup: CDR1 SGHRS, CDR2 YFSETQ. CDR3 length: 15 amino acids.

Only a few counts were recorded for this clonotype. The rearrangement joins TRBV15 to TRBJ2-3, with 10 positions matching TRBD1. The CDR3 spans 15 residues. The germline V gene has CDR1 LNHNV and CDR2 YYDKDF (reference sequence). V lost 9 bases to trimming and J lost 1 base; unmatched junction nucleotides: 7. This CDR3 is CATQTGGQGTDTQYF. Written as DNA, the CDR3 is TGTGCCACTCAGACAGGGGGCCAGGGCACAGATACGCAGTATTTT.

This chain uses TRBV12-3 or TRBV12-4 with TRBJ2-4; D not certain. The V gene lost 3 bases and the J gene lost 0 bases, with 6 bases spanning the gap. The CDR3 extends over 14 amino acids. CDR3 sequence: CASSFQVAKNIQYF. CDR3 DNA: TGTGCCAGCAGTTTTCAGGTAGCCAAAAACATTCAGTACTTC.

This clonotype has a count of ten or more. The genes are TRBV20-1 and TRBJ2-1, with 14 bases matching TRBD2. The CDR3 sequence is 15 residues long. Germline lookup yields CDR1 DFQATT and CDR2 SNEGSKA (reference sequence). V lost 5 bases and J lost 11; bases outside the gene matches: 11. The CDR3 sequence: CSAARSGTSGSQQFF. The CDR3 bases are TGCAGTGCTGCGCGCTCCGGGACTAGCGGGAGTCAGCAGTTCTTC.

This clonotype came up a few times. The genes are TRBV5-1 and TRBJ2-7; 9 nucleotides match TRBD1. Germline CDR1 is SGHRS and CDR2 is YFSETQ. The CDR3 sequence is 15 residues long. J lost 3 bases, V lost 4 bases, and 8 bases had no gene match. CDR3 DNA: TGCGCCAGCAGCCCGATGGGGACAGGGCACTACGAGCAGTACGTC. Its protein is CASSPMGTGHYEQYV.

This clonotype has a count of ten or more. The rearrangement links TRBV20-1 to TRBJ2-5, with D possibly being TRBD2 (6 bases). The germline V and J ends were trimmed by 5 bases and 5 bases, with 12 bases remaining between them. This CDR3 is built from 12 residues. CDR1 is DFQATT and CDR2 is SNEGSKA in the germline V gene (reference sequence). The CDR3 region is CSAVGGGETQYF. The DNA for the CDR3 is TGCAGTGCTGTTGGAGGAGGGGAGACCCAGTACTTC.

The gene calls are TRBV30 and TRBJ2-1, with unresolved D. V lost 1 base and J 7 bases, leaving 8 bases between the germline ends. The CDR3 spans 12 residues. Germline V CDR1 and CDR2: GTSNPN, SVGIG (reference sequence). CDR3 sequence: CAWSASRNEQFF. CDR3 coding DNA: TGTGCCTGGAGTGCATCGAGGAATGAGCAGTTCTTC.

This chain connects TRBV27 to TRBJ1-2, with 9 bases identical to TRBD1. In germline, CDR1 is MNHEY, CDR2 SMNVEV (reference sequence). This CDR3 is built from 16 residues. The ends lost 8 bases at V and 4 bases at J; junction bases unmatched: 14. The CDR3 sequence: CASRPIPTGGIYGYTF. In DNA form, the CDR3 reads TGTGCCAGCCGTCCAATACCGACAGGGGGAATCTATGGCTACACCTTC.

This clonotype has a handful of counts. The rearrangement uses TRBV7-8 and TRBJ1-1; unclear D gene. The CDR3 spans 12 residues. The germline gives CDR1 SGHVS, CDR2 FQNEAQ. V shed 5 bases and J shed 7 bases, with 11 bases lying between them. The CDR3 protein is CASSPSEIEAFF. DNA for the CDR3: TGTGCCAGCAGCCCCTCCGAGATTGAAGCTTTCTTT.

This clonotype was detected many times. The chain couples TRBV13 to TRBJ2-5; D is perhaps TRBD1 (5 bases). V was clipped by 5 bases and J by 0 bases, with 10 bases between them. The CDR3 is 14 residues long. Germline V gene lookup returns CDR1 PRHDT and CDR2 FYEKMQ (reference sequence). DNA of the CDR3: TGTGCCAGCAGCAAATACAGGAACCAAGAGACCCAGTACTTC. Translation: CASSKYRNQETQYF.

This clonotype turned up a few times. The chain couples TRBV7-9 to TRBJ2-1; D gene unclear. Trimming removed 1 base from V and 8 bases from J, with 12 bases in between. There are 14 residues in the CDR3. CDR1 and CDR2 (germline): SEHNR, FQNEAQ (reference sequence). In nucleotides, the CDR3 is TGTGCCAGCAGCTTAGGCACCTCGCCGGATGAGCAGTTCTTC. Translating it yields CASSLGTSPDEQFF.

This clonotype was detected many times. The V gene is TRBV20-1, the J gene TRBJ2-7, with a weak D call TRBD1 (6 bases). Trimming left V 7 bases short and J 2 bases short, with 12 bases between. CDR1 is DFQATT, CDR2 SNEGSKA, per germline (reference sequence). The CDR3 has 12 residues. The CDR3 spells CSGGQSPYEQYF. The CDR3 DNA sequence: TGCAGTGGGGGGCAGAGTCCCTACGAGCAGTACTTC.

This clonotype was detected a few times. CDR3 protein: CSVGKGGQNTEAFF. In DNA form, the CDR3 reads TGCAGCGTTGGAAAAGGGGGGCAGAACACTGAAGCTTTCTTT. This sequence joins TRBV29-1 and TRBJ1-1, with D perhaps TRBD1 (6 bases). The V end was cut by 4 bases, the J end by 1 base, with 13 bases between. The CDR3 loop spans 14 amino acids. The germline gives CDR1 SQVTM, CDR2 ANQGSEA.

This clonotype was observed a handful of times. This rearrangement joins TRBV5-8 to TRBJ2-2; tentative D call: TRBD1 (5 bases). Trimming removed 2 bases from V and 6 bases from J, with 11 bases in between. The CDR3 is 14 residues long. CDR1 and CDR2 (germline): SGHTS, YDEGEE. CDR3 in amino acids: CASSFQGRPGELFF. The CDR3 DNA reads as TGTGCCAGCAGCTTCCAGGGAAGGCCCGGGGAGCTGTTTTTT.

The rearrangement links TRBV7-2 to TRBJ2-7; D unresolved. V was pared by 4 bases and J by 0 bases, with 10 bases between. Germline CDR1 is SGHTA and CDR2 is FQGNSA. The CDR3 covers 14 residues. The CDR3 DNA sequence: TGTGCCAGCAGCTCCACGGCCAACTCCTACGAGCAGTACTTC. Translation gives CASSSTANSYEQYF.

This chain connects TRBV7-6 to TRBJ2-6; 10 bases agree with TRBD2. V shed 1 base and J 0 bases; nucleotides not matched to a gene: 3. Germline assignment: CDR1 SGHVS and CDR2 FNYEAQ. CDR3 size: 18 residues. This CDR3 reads CASSLGTSGFSGANVLTF. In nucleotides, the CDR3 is TGTGCCAGCAGCTTAGGGACTAGCGGTTTCTCTGGGGCCAACGTCCTGACTTTC.

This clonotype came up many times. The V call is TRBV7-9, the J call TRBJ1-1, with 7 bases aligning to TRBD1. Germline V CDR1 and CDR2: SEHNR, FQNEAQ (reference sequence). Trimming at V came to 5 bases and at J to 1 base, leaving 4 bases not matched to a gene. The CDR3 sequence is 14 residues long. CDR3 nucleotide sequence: TGTGCCAGCAGCGGTCGGACAGGGAACACTGAAGCTTTCTTT. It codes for CASSGRTGNTEAFF.

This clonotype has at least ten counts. The CDR3: CASRTRDGGTGELFF. In DNA, the CDR3 is TGTGCCAGCCGAACCCGGGATGGGGGCACCGGGGAGCTGTTTTTT. The V and J genes are TRBV12-3 or TRBV12-4 and TRBJ2-2; either TRBD1 or TRBD2 may supply D (5 bases each). V shed 8 bases and J shed 4 bases, with 17 bases lying between them. The CDR3 extends over 15 amino acids.

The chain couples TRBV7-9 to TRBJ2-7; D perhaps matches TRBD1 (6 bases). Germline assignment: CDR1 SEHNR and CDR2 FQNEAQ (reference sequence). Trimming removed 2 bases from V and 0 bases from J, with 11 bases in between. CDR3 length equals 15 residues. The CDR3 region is CASSLQGIRSYEQYF. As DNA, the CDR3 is TGTGCCAGCAGCTTACAGGGGATCCGCTCCTACGAGCAGTACTTC.